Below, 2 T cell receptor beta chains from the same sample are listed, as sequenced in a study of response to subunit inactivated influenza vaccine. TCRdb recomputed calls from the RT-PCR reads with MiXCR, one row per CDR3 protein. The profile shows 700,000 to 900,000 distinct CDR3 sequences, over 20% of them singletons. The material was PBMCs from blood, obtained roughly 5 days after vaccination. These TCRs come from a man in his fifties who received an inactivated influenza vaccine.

This CDR3 is CASSLALAGAPAYNEQFF. CDR3 nucleotide sequence: TGCGCCAGCAGCCTTGCGCTAGCGGGAGCCCCAGCCTACAATGAGCAGTTCTTC. This chain joins TRBV4-3 and TRBJ2-1; 10 nucleotides align to TRBD2. The CDR3 is 18 residues long. Germline V gene lookup returns CDR1 LGHNA and CDR2 YSLEER. The V segment lost 4 bases and the J segment 2 bases; nucleotides outside the gene matches: 11.

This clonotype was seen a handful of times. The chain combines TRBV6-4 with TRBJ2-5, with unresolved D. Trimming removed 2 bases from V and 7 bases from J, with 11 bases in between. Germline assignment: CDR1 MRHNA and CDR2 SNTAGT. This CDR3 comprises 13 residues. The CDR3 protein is CASSDVPLGTQYF. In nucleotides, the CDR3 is TGTGCCAGCAGTGACGTCCCCTTGGGGACCCAGTACTTC.